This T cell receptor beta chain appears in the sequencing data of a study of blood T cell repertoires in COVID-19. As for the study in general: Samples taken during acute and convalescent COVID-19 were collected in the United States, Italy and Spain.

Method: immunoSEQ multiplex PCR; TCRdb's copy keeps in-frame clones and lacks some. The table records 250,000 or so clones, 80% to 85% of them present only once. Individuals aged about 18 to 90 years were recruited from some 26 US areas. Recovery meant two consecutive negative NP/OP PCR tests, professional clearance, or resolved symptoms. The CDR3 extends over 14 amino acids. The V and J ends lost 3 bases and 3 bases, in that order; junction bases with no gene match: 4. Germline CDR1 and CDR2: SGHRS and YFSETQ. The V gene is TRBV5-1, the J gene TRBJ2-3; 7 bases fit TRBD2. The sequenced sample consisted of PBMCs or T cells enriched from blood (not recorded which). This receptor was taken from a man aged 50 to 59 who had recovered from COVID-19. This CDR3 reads CASSSSGETDTQYF. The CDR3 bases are TGCGCCAGCAGCTCAAGCGGGGAAACAGATACGCAGTATTTT.